This T cell receptor beta chain is from a study of CD8 T cell repertoires and HIV-1 epitope variants. Study summary: Twenty-five autologous and known Gag and Nef epitope variant peptides each stimulated T cells separately. Tested: three Gag epitope families, Nef HW9 and YT9.

Points on this clone: Antigen unknown.

Measured with immunoSEQ multiplex PCR; TCRdb has only the in-frame clones, and not every one. The sample lists 5,700 or so clones, 65% to 80% seen once, with approximately 42% in the top ten. V was clipped by 3 bases and J by 0 bases; unmatched bases: 8. This CDR3 has 18 amino acids. Germline-derived CDR1 and CDR2 are SEHNR and FQNEAQ (reference sequence). This chain uses TRBV7-9 with TRBJ1-1; 12 nucleotides match TRBD1. This clonotype originated in a male donor with HIV. The sequencing input was cultured CD8+ T cells derived from PBMCs. CDR3 loop: CASSFDFGTGGLNTEAFF. The DNA for the CDR3 is TGTGCCAGCAGCTTCGATTTCGGGACAGGGGGCCTGAACACTGAAGCTTTCTTT.